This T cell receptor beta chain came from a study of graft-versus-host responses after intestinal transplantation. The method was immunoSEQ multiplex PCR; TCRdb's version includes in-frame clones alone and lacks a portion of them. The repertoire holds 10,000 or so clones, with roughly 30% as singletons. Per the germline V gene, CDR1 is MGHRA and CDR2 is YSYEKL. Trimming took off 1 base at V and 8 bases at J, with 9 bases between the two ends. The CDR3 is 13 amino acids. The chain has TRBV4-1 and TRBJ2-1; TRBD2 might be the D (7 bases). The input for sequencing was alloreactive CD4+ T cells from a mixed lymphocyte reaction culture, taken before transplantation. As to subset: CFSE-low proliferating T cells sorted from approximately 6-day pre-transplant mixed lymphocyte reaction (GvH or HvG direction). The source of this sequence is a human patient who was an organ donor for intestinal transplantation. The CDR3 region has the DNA TGCGCCAGCAGCCAAGCCGGGGGGCATGAGCAGTTCTTC. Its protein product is CASSQAGGHEQFF.